The entry below gives a single TCR beta chain sequence along with its context. Individuals drawn from 24 US areas were roughly 18 to 95 years old. This specimen belongs to a study of blood T cell repertoires in COVID-19. As for the study in general: Sources were T cells, B-cell-depleted T cells, or PBMCs; the material itself was cDNA or gDNA.

The data were produced by immunoSEQ multiplex PCR, yet TCRdb's version contains in-frame clones alone and is incomplete. The sample records 95,000 to 150,000 clones, roughly 89% being singletons. Per the germline V gene, CDR1 is SQVTM and CDR2 is ANQGSEA. Losses at the gene ends were 5 bases for V and 4 bases for J; bases not matched to a gene: 5. The CDR3 extends over 13 amino acids. Sequenced sample: PBMCs or T cells enriched from blood (not recorded which). The source is a woman aged 25-40 years who had recovered from COVID-19. The chain joins TRBV29-1 to TRBJ2-3, with TRBD2 matching over 8 bases. The CDR3 region is CSVNSGSSDTQYF. DNA of the CDR3: TGCAGCGTTAACAGCGGGAGTTCAGATACGCAGTATTTT.